This TCR beta chain emerged from a study of molecular identifiers for immune sequencing clone quantification. This clonotype was observed many times. A single record per CDR3 protein comes from TCRdb applying MiXCR to the PCR reads. The table lists around 43,000 distinct CDR3 sequences, 15% to 20% of them singletons. The CD8+CD4-CCR7+CD45RA+ phenotype defined the sorted naive CD8 T cells. There are 14 residues in the CDR3. Per the germline V gene, CDR1 is DFQATT and CDR2 is SNEGSKA (reference sequence). V was cut by 6 bases and J by 1 base, with 13 bases left in between. The sample taken for sequencing was naive CD8+ T cells from blood, with Jurkat cell RNA spiked in. The sample's subset: FACS-sorted CD8+CD4-CCR7+CD45RA+ naive T cells. The sequence was obtained from a human donor in good health. Some libraries in this study had Jurkat cell RNA spiked in. J is TRBJ1-5 and V is TRBV20-1, with a possible D match to TRBD1 (5 bases). CDR3 sequence: CSARRGRSNQPQHF. CDR3 in DNA: TGCAGTGCCAGACGGGGACGGAGCAATCAGCCCCAGCATTTT.